The 16 T cell receptor beta chains listed next were all sequenced from one sample in a study of cytomegalovirus exposure and HLA in healthy donors. 13 Jbeta primers and 60 Vbeta primers were used for the PCR. The data were produced by immunoSEQ multiplex PCR, yet TCRdb's version contains in-frame clones alone and is incomplete. Of approximately 160,000 clones in the sample, 65% to 80% were seen once. Input material: PBMCs. The receptors were gathered from a woman aged 30 to 39 in good health and CMV-seronegative.

The V and J genes are TRBV30 and TRBJ2-6; D perhaps matches TRBD2 (6 bases). The germline gives CDR1 GTSNPN, CDR2 SVGIG (reference sequence). This CDR3 spans 13 amino acids. V lost 8 bases, J lost 1 base, and 9 bases lay in between. This CDR3 is CAGGKSGANVLTF. Written as DNA, the CDR3 is TGTGCCGGGGGGAAGTCTGGGGCCAACGTCCTGACTTTC. Filled out from reference TRBV30 and TRBJ2-6, the complete variable domain reads SQTIHQWPATLVQPVGSPLSLECTVEGTSNPNLYWYRQAAGRGLQLLFYSVGIGQISSEVPQNLSASRPQDRQFILSSKKLLLSDSGFYLCAGGKSGANVLTFGAGSRLTVL.

The rearrangement uses TRBV30 and TRBJ1-2, with no clear D. The V end was cut by 4 bases, the J end by 4 bases, with 7 bases between. This CDR3 is 11 amino acids long. CDR1 is GTSNPN, CDR2 SVGIG, per germline (reference sequence). CDR3 bases: TGTGCCTGGAAACAGATCTATGGCTACACCTTC. The encoded protein is CAWKQIYGYTF.

The table lists this clone with a count of one. This chain joins TRBV5-1 and TRBJ2-3, with 11 bases fitting TRBD2. Germline V gene lookup returns CDR1 SGHRS and CDR2 YFSETQ. The V gene end was trimmed by 4 bases and the J gene end by 4 bases; junction bases not matched to a gene: 11. The CDR3 runs 17 residues. The chain's CDR3 is CASSVELAGVLSDTQYF. In DNA form, the CDR3 reads TGCGCCAGCAGCGTCGAACTAGCGGGAGTTCTTTCAGATACGCAGTATTTT.

The J gene is TRBJ2-7, the V gene TRBV4-3; weak D call: TRBD2 (6 bases). The CDR3 spans 17 residues. Trimming took off 0 bases at V and 2 bases at J, with 17 bases between the two ends. The V gene's germline CDR1 is LGHNA and CDR2 YSLEER. This CDR3 is CASSQDRSGSGTYEQYF. The CDR3 DNA sequence: TGCGCCAGCAGCCAAGATCGATCCGGGAGTGGGACCTACGAGCAGTACTTC.

On this clone: One end of the junction varies from germline; a read error may be responsible. This chain connects TRBV11-1 to TRBJ1-2; no clear D gene. The CDR3 runs to 16 residues. Germline V gene lookup returns CDR1 SGHAT and CDR2 FQDESV (reference sequence). CDR3 amino acids: CASSVSSGSPHRGYPF. The DNA of the CDR3 is TGTGCCAGCAGCGTATCCTCTGGTAGCCCCCATAGAGGCTACCCCTTC.

The J gene is TRBJ2-2, the V gene TRBV7-2; possible D gene TRBD2, 5 bases. Germline CDR1 reads SGHTA; CDR2 reads FQGNSA. Deletions cut 5 bases from V and 4 bases from J, with 14 bases between. This CDR3 comprises 15 residues. CDR3 protein: CASSHDDYLTGELFF. As DNA, the CDR3 is TGTGCCAGCAGCCACGACGACTATCTCACCGGGGAGCTGTTTTTT.

The rearrangement joins TRBV4-2 to TRBJ1-5, with TRBD1 as a possible D gene (6 bases). CDR1 and CDR2 (germline): LGHNA, YNFKEQ. The CDR3 spans 16 residues. The V end lost 2 bases, the J end lost 4 bases, and 15 bases lay between the germline ends. The CDR3 loop is CASSQHSDSSNQPQHF. CDR3 in DNA: TGTGCCAGCAGCCAACACTCGGACAGTAGTAATCAGCCCCAGCATTTT.

The chain links TRBV5-1 to TRBJ2-7; 12 bases match TRBD1. Germline loops: CDR1 SGHRS, CDR2 YFSETQ. This CDR3 region has 17 residues. Losses at the gene ends were 3 bases for V and 0 bases for J; bases not matched to a gene: 7. CDR3 coding DNA: TGCGCCAGCAGCTGGGGACAGGGGGCTCGGAGCTCCTACGAGCAGTACTTC. Its translation: CASSWGQGARSSYEQYF. Combining the CDR3 with reference TRBV5-1 and TRBJ2-7 gives the whole variable domain KAGVTQTPRYLIKTRGQQVTLSCSPISGHRSVSWYQQTPGQGLQFLFEYFSETQRNKGNFPGRFSGRQFSNSRSEMNVSTLELGDSALYLCASSWGQGARSSYEQYFGPGTRLTVT.

V and J are TRBV9 and TRBJ1-1, with a tentative D call TRBD1 (5 bases). Per germline, CDR1 SGDLS and CDR2 YYNGEE. Trimming shortened V by 2 bases and J by 6 bases, and 8 bases separated the two germline ends. CDR3 size: 12 residues. CDR3 nucleotide sequence: TGTGCCAGCAGCGTCACGGGGGCTGAAGCTTTCTTT. This encodes CASSVTGAEAFF.

V and J are TRBV19 and TRBJ2-3; TRBD1 matches at 8 bases. V dropped 4 bases and J dropped 3; count of bases not matched to a gene: 12. CDR3 length equals 17 residues. The germline V gene encodes CDR1 LNHDA and CDR2 SQIVND (reference sequence). CDR3 protein: CASSKGDRLLLTDTQYF. The CDR3 coding sequence is TGTGCCAGTAGTAAAGGGGACAGGCTCCTTCTTACAGATACGCAGTATTTT.

The rearrangement joins TRBV29-1 to TRBJ1-1; no reliable D call. Germline loops: CDR1 SQVTM, CDR2 ANQGSEA. The CDR3 runs 12 residues. V lost 0 bases and J lost 3, with 5 bases in between. The DNA of the CDR3 is TGCAGCGTTGAAGACTCGGACACTGAAGCTTTCTTT. It is translated as CSVEDSDTEAFF.

This clone was detected only a few times. The CDR3, as DNA: TGTGCCATCAGTGCCCTTTCTGGCGGGAGGGCGGGAGAGACCCAGTACTTC. It yields the protein CAISALSGGRAGETQYF. The chain recombines TRBV10-3 with TRBJ2-5; 9 nucleotides line up with TRBD2. There are 17 residues in the CDR3. Germline CDR1 is ENHRY and CDR2 is SYGVKD. V lost 4 bases, J lost 4 bases, and 13 bases stayed unmatched.

The chain is built from TRBV27 and TRBJ2-7; TRBD2 matches at 10 bases. The CDR3 extends over 15 amino acids. Unmatched junction bases numbered 10, after V lost 6 bases and J lost 5 bases. The germline V gene encodes CDR1 MNHEY and CDR2 SMNVEV (reference sequence). CDR3 coding DNA: TGTGCCAGCAGACCCGGACTAGCGGCGAGTAACGAGCAGTACTTC. Encoded protein: CASRPGLAASNEQYF.

This chain uses TRBV7-2 with TRBJ2-1; D perhaps matches TRBD2 (5 bases). This CDR3 has 15 amino acids. Germline CDR1 and CDR2: SGHTA and FQGNSA. With 3 bases removed from V and 15 bases from J, the gap between germline ends came to 24 bases. In DNA form, the CDR3 reads TGTGCCAGCAGCTTGGCTGGGAGTGGGGTTGGCCGAATGTTCTTC. Its translation: CASSLAGSGVGRMFF. The variable domain in full, completed from reference TRBV7-2 and TRBJ2-1, reads GAGVSQSPSNKVTEKGKDVELRCDPISGHTALYWYRQSLGQGLEFLIYFQGNSAPDKSGLPSDRFSAERTGGSVSTLTIQRTQQEDSAVYLCASSLAGSGVGRMFFGPGTRLTVL.

The J gene is TRBJ2-1, the V gene TRBV28; 12 positions agree with TRBD2. V shed 8 bases, J shed 7 bases, and the junction held 12 bases outside the gene matches. Germline V gives CDR1 MDHEN, CDR2 SYDVKM. The CDR3 extends over 16 amino acids. The CDR3 loop is CASFGLASGRGNEQFF. The CDR3 coding sequence is TGTGCCAGCTTCGGACTGGCTAGCGGGAGGGGTAATGAGCAGTTCTTC.

The chain uses TRBV28 and TRBJ2-7; D is possibly TRBD2 (8 bases). This CDR3 contains 19 residues. Per the germline V gene, CDR1 is MDHEN and CDR2 is SYDVKM. Trimming shortened V by 1 base and J by 10 bases, and 32 bases separated the two germline ends. In nucleotides, the CDR3 is TGTGCCAGCAGTTTATATGGGACAGAAGGACTAGCAGGGAGGTCAGACCAGTACTTC. The encoded protein is CASSLYGTEGLAGRSDQYF. Supplemented by reference TRBV28 and TRBJ2-7, the full variable domain reads DVKVTQSSRYLVKRTGEKVFLECVQDMDHENMFWYRQDPGLGLRLIYFSYDVKMKEKGDIPEGYSVSREKKERFSLILESASTNQTSMYLCASSLYGTEGLAGRSDQYFGPGTRLTVT.